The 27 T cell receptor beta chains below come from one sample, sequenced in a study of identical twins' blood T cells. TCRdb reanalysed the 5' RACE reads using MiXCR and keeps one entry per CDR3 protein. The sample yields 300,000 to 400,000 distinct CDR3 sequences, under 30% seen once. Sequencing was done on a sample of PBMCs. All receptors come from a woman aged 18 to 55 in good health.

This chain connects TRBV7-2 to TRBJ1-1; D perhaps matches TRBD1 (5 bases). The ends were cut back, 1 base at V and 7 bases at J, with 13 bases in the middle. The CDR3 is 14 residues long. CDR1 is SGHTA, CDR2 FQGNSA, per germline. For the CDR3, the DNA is TGTGCCAGCAGCTTAGGGCGCCAGGGTGGTGAAGCTTTCTTT. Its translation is CASSLGRQGGEAFF. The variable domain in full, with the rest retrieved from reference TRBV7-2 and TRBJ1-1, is GAGVSQSPSNKVTEKGKDVELRCDPISGHTALYWYRQSLGQGLEFLIYFQGNSAPDKSGLPSDRFSAERTGGSVSTLTIQRTQQEDSAVYLCASSLGRQGGEAFFGQGTRLTVV.

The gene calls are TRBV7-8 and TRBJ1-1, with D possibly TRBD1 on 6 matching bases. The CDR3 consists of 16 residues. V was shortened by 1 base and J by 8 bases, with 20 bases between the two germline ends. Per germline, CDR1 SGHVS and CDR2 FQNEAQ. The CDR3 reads CASSLVTGHKIYEAFF. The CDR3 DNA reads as TGTGCCAGCAGCTTAGTTACGGGACATAAGATCTACGAAGCTTTCTTT.

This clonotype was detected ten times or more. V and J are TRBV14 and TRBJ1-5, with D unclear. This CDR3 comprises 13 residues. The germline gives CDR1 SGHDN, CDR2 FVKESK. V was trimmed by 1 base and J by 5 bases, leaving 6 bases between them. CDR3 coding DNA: TGTGCCAGCAGCCAAGCGACTGATCAGCCCCAGCATTTT. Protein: CASSQATDQPQHF.

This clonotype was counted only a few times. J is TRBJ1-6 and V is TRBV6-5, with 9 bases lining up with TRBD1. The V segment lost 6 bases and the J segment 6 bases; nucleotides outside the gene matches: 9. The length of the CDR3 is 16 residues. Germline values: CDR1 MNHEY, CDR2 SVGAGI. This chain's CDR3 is CASRSPGTGFNSPLHF. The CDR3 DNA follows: TGTGCCAGCAGATCCCCGGGGACAGGGTTTAATTCACCCCTCCACTTT.

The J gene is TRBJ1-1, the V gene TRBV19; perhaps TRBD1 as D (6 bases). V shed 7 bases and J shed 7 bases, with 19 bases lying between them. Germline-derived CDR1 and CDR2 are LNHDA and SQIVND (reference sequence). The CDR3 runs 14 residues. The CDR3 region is CASKDSYSTGEAFF. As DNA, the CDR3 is TGTGCCAGTAAGGACAGTTATTCAACAGGTGAAGCTTTCTTT.

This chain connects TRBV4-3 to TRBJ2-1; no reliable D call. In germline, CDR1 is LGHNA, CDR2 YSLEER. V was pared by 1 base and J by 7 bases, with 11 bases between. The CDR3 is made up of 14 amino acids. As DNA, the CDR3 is TGCGCCAGCAGCCAAGGAGCGTGGACGAATGAGCAGTTCTTC. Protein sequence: CASSQGAWTNEQFF.

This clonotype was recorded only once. The CDR3 sequence: CASSQDQRGTEAFF. CDR3 DNA: TGTGCCAGCAGCCAAGATCAACGGGGAACTGAAGCTTTCTTT. The chain combines TRBV4-2 with TRBJ1-1; D remains ambiguous. The ends were cut back, 0 bases at V and 5 bases at J, with 10 bases in the middle. This CDR3 is built from 14 residues. Germline V CDR1 and CDR2: LGHNA, YNFKEQ.

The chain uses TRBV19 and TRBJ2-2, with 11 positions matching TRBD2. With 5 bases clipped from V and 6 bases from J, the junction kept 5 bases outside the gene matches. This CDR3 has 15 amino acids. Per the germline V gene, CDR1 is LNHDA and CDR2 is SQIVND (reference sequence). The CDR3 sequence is CASSLTSGVAGELFF. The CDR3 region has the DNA TGTGCCAGTAGTTTGACTAGCGGGGTAGCCGGGGAGCTGTTTTTT. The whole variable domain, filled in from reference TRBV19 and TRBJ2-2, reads DGGITQSPKYLFRKEGQNVTLSCEQNLNHDAMYWYRQDPGQGLRLIYYSQIVNDFQKGDIAEGYSVSREKKESFPLTVTSAQKNPTAFYLCASSLTSGVAGELFFGEGSRLTVL.

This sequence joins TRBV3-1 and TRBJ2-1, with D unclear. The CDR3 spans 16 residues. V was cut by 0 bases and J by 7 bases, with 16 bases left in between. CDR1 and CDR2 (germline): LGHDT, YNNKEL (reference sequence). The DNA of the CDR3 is TGTGCCAGCAGCCAAGAACTTGCGAGTGTAATTAATGAGCAGTTCTTC. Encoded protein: CASSQELASVINEQFF.

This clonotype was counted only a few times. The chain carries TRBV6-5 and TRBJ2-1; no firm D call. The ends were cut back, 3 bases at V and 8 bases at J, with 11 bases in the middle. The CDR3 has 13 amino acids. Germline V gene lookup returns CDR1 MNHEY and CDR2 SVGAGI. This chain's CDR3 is CASSYVRGDEQFF. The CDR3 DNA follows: TGTGCCAGCAGTTATGTCCGAGGCGATGAGCAGTTCTTC.

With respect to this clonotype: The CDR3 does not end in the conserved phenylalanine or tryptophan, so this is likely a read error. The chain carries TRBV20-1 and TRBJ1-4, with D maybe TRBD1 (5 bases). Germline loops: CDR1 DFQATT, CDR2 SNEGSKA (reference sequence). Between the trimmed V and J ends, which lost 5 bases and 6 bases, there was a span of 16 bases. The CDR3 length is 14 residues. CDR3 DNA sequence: TGCAGTGCTCAGTACAGGAGGCTCGATGAAAAACTGTTTTCT. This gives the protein CSAQYRRLDEKLFS.

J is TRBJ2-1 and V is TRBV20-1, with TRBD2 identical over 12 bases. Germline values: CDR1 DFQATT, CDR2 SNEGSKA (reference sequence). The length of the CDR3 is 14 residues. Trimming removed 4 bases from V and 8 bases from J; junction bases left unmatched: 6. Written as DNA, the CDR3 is TGCAGTGCTAACCTAGCGGGAGGGCCTGATGAGCAGTTCTTC. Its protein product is CSANLAGGPDEQFF.

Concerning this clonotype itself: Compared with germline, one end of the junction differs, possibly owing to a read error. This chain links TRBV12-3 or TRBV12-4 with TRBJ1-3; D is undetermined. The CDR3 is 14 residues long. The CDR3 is CASREEVPGNTTYF. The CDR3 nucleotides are TGTGCCAGCAGGGAGGAGGTCCCTGGAAACACCACATATTTT.

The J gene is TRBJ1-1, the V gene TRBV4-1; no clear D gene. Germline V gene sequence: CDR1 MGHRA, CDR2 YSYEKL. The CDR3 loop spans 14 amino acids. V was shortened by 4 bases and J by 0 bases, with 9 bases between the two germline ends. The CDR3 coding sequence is TGCGCCAGCAGCCGTATGCTGGTGAACACTGAAGCTTTCTTT. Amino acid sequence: CASSRMLVNTEAFF.

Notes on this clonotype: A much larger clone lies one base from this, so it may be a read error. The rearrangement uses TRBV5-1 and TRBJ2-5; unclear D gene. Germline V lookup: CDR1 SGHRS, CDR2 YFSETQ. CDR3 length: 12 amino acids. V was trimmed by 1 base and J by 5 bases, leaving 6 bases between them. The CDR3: CASSLPSETQYF. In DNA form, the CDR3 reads TGCGCCAGCAGCTTGCCCTCGGAGACCCAGTACTTC.

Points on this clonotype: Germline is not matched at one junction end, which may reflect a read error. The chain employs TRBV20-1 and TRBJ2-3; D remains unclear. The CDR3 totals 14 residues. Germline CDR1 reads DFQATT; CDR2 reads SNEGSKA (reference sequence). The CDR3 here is CGARDPGTSDTQYF. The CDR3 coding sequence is TGCGGTGCTAGAGATCCCGGAACGTCAGATACGCAGTATTTT.

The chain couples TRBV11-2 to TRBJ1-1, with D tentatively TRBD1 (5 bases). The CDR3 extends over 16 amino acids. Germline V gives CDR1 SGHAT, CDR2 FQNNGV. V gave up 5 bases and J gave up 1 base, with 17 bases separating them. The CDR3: CASSPMHGAANTEAFF. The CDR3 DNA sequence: TGTGCCAGCAGCCCAATGCACGGGGCGGCGAACACTGAAGCTTTCTTT. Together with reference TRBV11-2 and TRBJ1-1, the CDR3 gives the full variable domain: EAGVAQSPRYKIIEKRQSVAFWCNPISGHATLYWYQQILGQGPKLLIQFQNNGVVDDSQLPKDRFSAERLKGVDSTLKIQPAKLEDSAVYLCASSPMHGAANTEAFFGQGTRLTVV.

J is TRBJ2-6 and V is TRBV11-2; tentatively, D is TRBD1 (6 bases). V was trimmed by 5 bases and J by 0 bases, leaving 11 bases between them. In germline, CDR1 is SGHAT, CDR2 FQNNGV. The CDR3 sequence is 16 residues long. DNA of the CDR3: TGTGCCAGCAGCCAACCAGGGGTCTCTGGGGCCAACGTCCTGACTTTC. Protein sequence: CASSQPGVSGANVLTF.

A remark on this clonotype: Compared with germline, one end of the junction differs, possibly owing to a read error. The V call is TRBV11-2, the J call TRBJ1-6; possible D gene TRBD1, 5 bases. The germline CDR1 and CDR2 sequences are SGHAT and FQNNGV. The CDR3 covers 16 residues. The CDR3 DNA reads TGTGCCAGCAGCTTAAAACAGGCAGCCCGAAATTCACCTCTCCACTTT. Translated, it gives CASSLKQAARNSPLHF.

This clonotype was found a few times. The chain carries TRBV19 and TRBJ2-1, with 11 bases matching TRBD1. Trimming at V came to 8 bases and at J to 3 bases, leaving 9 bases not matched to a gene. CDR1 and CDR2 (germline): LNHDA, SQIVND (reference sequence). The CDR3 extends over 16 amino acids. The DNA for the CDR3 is TGTGCCAGTGGAACCGGGACAGGGGGTTTCTACAATGAGCAGTTCTTC. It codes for CASGTGTGGFYNEQFF.

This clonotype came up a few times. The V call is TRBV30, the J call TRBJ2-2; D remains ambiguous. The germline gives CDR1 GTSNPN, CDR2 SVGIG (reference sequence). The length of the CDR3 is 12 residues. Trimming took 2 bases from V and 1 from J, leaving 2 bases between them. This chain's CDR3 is CAWSMNTGELFF. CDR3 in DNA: TGTGCCTGGAGTATGAACACCGGGGAGCTGTTTTTT.

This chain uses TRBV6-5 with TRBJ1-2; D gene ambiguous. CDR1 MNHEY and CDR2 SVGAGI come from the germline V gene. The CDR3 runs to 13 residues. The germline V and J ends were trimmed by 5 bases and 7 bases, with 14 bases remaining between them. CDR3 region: CASSPLLGSGYTF. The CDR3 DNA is TGTGCCAGCAGTCCCCTCCTTGGTTCTGGCTACACCTTC.

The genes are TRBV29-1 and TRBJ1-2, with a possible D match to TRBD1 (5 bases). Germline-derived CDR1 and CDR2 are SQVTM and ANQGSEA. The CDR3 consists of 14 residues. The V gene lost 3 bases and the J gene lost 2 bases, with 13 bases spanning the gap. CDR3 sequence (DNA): TGCAGCGTTGAGGACATCCATGCCAACTATGGCTACACCTTC. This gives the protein CSVEDIHANYGYTF.

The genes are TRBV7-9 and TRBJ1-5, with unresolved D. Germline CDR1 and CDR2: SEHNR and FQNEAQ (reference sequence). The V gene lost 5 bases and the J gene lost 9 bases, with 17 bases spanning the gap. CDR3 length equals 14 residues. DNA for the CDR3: TGTGCCAGCAGCACGACACAAGTTCCATCGCCCCAGCATTTT. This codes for CASSTTQVPSPQHF.

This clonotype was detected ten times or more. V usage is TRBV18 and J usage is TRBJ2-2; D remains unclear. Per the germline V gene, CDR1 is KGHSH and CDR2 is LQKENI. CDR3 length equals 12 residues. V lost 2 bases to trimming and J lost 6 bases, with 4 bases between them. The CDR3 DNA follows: TGTGCCAGCTCACCATCGTCCGGGGAGCTGTTTTTT. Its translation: CASSPSSGELFF.

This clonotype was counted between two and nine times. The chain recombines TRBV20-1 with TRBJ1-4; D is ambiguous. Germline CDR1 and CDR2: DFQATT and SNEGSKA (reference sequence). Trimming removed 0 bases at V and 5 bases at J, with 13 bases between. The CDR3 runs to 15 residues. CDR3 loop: CSARDSTRRNEKLFF. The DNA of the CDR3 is TGCAGTGCTAGAGATTCAACCAGGCGCAATGAAAAACTGTTTTTT.

CDR3 DNA sequence: TGTGCCAGCAGCGTAGGTTATACGCAGTATTTT. Its translation: CASSVGYTQYF. The V gene is TRBV7-2, the J gene TRBJ2-3, with unresolved D. In germline, CDR1 is SGHTA, CDR2 FQGNSA. V was trimmed by 5 bases and J by 7 bases, leaving 7 bases between them. CDR3 length: 11 amino acids.